This T cell receptor (beta chain) was sequenced in a study of cytomegalovirus exposure and HLA in healthy donors. PCR involved 60 Vbeta and 13 Jbeta primers. Profiled with immunoSEQ multiplex PCR; TCRdb holds only in-frame clones, not every one. The listing contains 53,000 or so clones. Concerning this clone itself: Its antigen is still unknown.

Findings and limits, study-wide: There were under 200 TCR beta chains listed as cytomegalovirus-associated. It was reported that the classifier diagnosed cytomegalovirus status with high specificity and sensitivity in both the original and validation cohorts. Most likely, a cluster of highly shared sequence variants arose as a sequencing artifact.

This CDR3 has 22 residues. CDR1 and CDR2 (germline): SGHTA, FQGTGA. V gave up 7 bases and J gave up 0 bases, with 34 bases separating them. Sequenced sample: PBMCs. The clonotype originates from a male donor in good health and CMV-seropositive. This chain joins TRBV7-3 and TRBJ2-4; D may be TRBD2 (6 bases). DNA of the CDR3: TGTGCCAGCACCGACGGAGGGGTACAGAAAAGAAGACTAAGACTAGCCAAAAACATTCAGTACTTC. This sequence encodes CASTDGGVQKRRLRLAKNIQYF.